This T cell receptor beta chain was identified in a study of blood T cell repertoires in COVID-19. Only in-frame clones appear in the TCRdb table, and some are missing; sequencing was by immunoSEQ multiplex PCR. This table has a few hundred thousand clones, more than 85% appearing once. The trim removed 10 bases at V and 7 bases at J, leaving 16 bases unmatched. The CDR3 totals 15 residues. Germline values: CDR1 MNHEY, CDR2 SVGAGI. This clone was detected only a few times. The V and J genes are TRBV6-5 and TRBJ2-7; 10 nucleotides line up with TRBD1. The clonotype was recovered from a young man with active or convalescent COVID-19. Sequencing was carried out using peripheral blood. The DNA of the CDR3 is TGTGCCACCTCATATGGGACAGGGGCTTTGGGTGAGCAGTACTTC. Translating gives CATSYGTGALGEQYF.